This T cell receptor (beta chain) originates from a study of T cells in Graves' hyperthyroidism and ophthalmopathy (dated by TCRdb to about 2019). Describing the broader study: Peripheral blood was sampled at the time of initial diagnosis, prior to any treatment. A discovery cohort of 95 to 100 patients, 43 with Graves' ophthalmopathy and about 58 with stable Graves' hyperthyroidism, was used to find distinguishing TCR V-J signatures. Whether ophthalmopathy could be predicted prospectively was tested in an independent validation cohort made up of roughly 20 hyperthyroidism patients plus 17 patients who later progressed to ophthalmopathy. The approximately 98 discovery patients were randomly divided into training and test sets at a 7:3 ratio. The study also compared thyroid tissue and blood T-cell repertoires from 6 or 7 Graves' hyperthyroidism patients. Following sampling, methimazole starting at 30 mg daily was given to hyperthyroidism patients, and high-dose intravenous methylprednisolone was given to ophthalmopathy patients. The paper describes TCR Vbeta CDR3 sequencing of around 130 peripheral blood samples, made up of under 50 ophthalmopathy patients, roughly 72 hyperthyroidism patients and about 17 progressor patients.

Amplification of TCR beta CDR3 regions was carried out from RNA transcripts. For the first round of RT-PCR on the TCR CDR3, the HTBI primer set was used together with the Qiagen OneStep RT-PCR kit. Libraries were constructed in a second round of multiplex PCR, after which size selection and purification were carried out. Paired-end sequencing of the libraries was performed with 100 bp reads on an Illumina HiSeq2000. The study's processing was this. SOAPnuke was used to process the raw data, throwing out any read that contained adapters or uncalled bases, had a mean Phred below 15, or lacked an exact constant-primer or identifier match. COPE v1.2.5 was used to merge the high-quality paired reads, and each unique nucleotide sequence was defined as a clonotype. Clonotypes were aligned to IMGT TRBV, TRBD and TRBJ reference segments using MiTCR v1.1. The analysis included only V-J combinations with a frequency above 0.0001, which together covered 99.2% of the repertoires. The TCS score was defined as the ratio of F50 (clonal expansion) to E x V (chaos), calculated using BLOSUM62-based TCRdist between CDR3 peptides within each V-J. Welch's t-statistics and random forest reduced around 510 V-J features to 10 to 15, which were used in a naive Bayes classifier (R e1071). The raw public reads went through TCRdb reprocessing: fastp at Q25, MiXCR clone calling, in-frame beta chains kept. Every entry covers one CDR3 protein and lists the most common genes and DNA from its rows. The V and J calls were determined by TCRdb, not by the authors. The sample profile shows 500,000 to 550,000 distinct CDR3 sequences; less than 25% of them were found once. More than 25% of the sample is held by the ten biggest clonotypes.

CDR1 MNHEY and CDR2 SVGEGT were looked up in the germline V gene. V is cut by 2 bases and J by 7 bases, and the space between the germline ends is 18 bases. The CDR3 covers 16 residues, taking in both the cysteine and the phenylalanine. Here the CDR3 DNA is all that survives: 48 bases in frame from base 1. This clonotype has a count of ten or more. Its antigen specificity is not known. Qualities for individual bases were not recorded, and no much larger clone is one base off. Stable Graves' hyperthyroidism was defined as the absence of progression to ophthalmopathy over 18 months of follow-up. Hyperthyroidism patients were newly diagnosed, with disease duration under 2 months, and aged 18 to 65 years. Exclusion was applied to patients with uncontrolled infections, other autoimmune diseases, pregnancy or lactation. Diagnoses were based on clinical symptoms, serum thyroxine and TRAb, thyroid ultrasound and orbital computed tomography. PBMCs were separated from over 9 ml of fresh peripheral blood using Ficoll-Paque density gradient centrifugation. Total RNA was extracted with Trizol reagent, and quality was checked on an Agilent 2100 Bioanalyzer.

Broader findings and caveats from the paper: Blood samples also contained most of the expanded thyroid clonotypes (frequency above 0.001), which suggests that blood repertoires may reflect thyroid immune responses. During validation, the model predicted progression to ophthalmopathy a median of approximately 7 months ahead of onset, with approximately 71% sensitivity and 72.22% specificity. A model built on a 13 V-J signature distinguished ophthalmopathy from stable hyperthyroidism, reaching 85% to 90% sensitivity and under 84% specificity in cross-validation and 80%/75% in testing. No statistical method was used to set the sample size in advance, and investigators knew the group allocation.

The sequence was obtained from a man younger than 35 with Graves' hyperthyroidism. Material for sequencing was blood. The chain employs TRBV6-2 or TRBV6-3 and TRBJ1-5; a weak D assignment points to TRBD1 (6 bases agree). For the CDR3, the sequence is CASSYIFGGGRQPQHF. In nucleotide form, the sequence is TGTGCCAGCAGTTACATATTTGGGGGGGGGCGACAGCCCCAGCATTTT.